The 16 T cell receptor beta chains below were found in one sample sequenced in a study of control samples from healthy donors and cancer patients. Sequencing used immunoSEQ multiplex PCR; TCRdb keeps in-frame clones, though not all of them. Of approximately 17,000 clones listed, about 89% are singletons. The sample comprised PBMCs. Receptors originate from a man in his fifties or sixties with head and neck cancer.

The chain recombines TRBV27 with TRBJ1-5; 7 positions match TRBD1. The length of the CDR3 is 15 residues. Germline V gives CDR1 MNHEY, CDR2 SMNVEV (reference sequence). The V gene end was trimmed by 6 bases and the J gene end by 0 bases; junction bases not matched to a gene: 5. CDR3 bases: TGTGCCAGCAGGCCGGGACAGTTTAGCAATCAGCCCCAGCATTTT. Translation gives CASRPGQFSNQPQHF.

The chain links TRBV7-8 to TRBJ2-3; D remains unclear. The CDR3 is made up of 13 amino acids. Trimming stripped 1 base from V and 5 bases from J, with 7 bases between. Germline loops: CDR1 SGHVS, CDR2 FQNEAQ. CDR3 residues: CASSLGLRDTQYF. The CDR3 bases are TGTGCCAGCAGCTTAGGATTGAGAGATACGCAGTATTTT.

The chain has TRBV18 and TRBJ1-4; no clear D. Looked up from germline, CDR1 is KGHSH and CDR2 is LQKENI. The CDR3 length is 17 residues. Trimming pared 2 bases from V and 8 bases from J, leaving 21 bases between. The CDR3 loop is CASSPRSMVAVGEKLFF. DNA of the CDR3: TGTGCCAGCTCACCAAGGAGCATGGTAGCAGTCGGAGAAAAACTGTTTTTT.

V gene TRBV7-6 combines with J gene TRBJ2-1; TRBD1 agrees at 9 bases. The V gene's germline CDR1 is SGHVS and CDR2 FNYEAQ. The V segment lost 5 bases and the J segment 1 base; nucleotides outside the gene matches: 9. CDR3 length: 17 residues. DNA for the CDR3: TGTGCCAGCAGCCCCGGGACAGGGATAAGTTCCTACAATGAGCAGTTCTTC. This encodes CASSPGTGISSYNEQFF.

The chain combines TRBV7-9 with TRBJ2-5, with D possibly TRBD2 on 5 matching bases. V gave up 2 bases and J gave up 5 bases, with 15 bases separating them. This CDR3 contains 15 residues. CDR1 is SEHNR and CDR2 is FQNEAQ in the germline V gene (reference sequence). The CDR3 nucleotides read TGTGCCAGCAGCTTACGATCCCTGACGGGGGAGACCCAGTACTTC. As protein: CASSLRSLTGETQYF.

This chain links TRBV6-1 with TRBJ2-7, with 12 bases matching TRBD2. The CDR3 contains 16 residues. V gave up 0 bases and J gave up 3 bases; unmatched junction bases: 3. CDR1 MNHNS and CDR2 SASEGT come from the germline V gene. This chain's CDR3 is CASSEAGLAGYYEQYF. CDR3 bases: TGTGCCAGCAGTGAAGCCGGACTAGCGGGGTACTACGAGCAGTACTTC.

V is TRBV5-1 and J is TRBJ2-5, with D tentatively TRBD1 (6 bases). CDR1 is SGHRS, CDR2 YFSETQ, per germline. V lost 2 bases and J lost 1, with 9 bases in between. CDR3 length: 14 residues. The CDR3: CASSLDRFQETQYF. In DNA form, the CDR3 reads TGCGCCAGCAGCTTAGACAGGTTCCAAGAGACCCAGTACTTC.

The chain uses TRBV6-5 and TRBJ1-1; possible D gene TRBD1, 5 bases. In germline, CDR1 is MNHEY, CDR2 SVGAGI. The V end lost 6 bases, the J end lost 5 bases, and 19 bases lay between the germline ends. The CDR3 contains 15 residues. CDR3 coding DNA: TGTGCCAGCAGCTCCGCGGTCGGCGGGGGGACTGAAGCTTTCTTT. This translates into CASSSAVGGGTEAFF.

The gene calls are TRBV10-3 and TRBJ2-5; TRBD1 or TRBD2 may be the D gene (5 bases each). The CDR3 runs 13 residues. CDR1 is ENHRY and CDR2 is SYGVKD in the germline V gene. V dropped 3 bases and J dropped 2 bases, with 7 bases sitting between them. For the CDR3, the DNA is TGTGCCATCAGTGATGAGGGGCAAGAGACCCAGTACTTC. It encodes CAISDEGQETQYF.

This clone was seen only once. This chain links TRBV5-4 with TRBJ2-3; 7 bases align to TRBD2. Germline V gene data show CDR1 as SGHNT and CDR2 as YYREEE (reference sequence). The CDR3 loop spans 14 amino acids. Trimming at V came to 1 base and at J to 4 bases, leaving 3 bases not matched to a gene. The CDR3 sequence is CASSLKAGADTQYF. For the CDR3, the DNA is TGTGCCAGCAGCTTGAAGGCGGGGGCAGATACGCAGTATTTT. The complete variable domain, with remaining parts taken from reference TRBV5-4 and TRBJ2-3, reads ETGVTQSPTHLIKTRGQQVTLRCSSQSGHNTVSWYQQALGQGPQFIFQYYREEENGRGNFPPRFSGLQFPNYSSELNVNALELDDSALYLCASSLKAGADTQYFGPGTRLTVL.

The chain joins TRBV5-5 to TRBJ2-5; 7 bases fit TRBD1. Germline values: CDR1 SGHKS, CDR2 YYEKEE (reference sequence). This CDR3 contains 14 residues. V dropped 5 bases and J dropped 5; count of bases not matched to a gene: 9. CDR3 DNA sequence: TGTGCCAGCAGTCAAACAGGGGTTTGGGAGACCCAGTACTTC. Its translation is CASSQTGVWETQYF.

CDR3 coding DNA: TGTGCCAGCAGCGTAGTGGGCCCATTGTCGGGACCCGACCCGAACACCGGGGAGCTGTTTTTT. It codes for CASSVVGPLSGPDPNTGELFF. The chain carries TRBV9 and TRBJ2-2; tentatively, D is TRBD1 or TRBD2 (5 bases each). The CDR3 has 21 amino acids. CDR1 is SGDLS, CDR2 YYNGEE, per germline. V was trimmed by 0 bases and J by 0 bases, leaving 24 bases between them.

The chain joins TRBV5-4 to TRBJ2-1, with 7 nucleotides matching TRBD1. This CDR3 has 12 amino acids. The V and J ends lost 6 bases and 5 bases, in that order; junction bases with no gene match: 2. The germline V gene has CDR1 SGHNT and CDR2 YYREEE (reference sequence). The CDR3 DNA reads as TGTGCCAGCATCGGGACAGACAATGAGCAGTTCTTC. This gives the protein CASIGTDNEQFF.

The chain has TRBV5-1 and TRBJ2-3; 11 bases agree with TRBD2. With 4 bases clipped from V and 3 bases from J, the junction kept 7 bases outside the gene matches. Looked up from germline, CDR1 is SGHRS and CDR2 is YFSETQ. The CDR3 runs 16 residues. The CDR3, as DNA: TGCGCCAGCAGCCTACATAGCGGGGGGGAAACAGATACGCAGTATTTT. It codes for CASSLHSGGETDTQYF.

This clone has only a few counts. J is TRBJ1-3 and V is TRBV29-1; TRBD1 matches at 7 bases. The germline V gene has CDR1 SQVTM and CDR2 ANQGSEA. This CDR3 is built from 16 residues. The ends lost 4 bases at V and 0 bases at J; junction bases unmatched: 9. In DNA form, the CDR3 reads TGCAGCGTTGTTGGGACAGCCGAGGGCTCTGGAAACACCATATATTTT. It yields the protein CSVVGTAEGSGNTIYF.

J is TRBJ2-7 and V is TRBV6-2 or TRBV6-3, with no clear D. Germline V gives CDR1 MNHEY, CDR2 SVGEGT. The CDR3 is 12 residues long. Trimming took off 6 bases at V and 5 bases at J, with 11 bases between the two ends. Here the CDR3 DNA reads TGTGCCAGCAGCCCCTCGATCCACGAGCAGTACTTC. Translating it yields CASSPSIHEQYF.